This TCR beta chain was profiled in a study of CD8+ T cells in alopecia areata. Study in general: Patients received oral tofacitinib, 5 to 10 mg twice daily, for moderate-to-severe alopecia areata.

Extracted RNA was reverse transcribed, and the resulting cDNA served as sequencing template. Sequenced by immunoSEQ multiplex PCR; TCRdb stores in-frame clones only, minus some. Among 45,000 to 70,000 clones listed, 96% were seen once. The study, taken as a whole, reports: Resident alphabeta T cells of normal skin are also sequenced in scalp samples.

This CDR3 is 16 amino acids long. The V and J ends lost 5 bases and 2 bases, in that order; junction bases with no gene match: 8. Germline V lookup: CDR1 SGHTA, CDR2 FQGNSA. This clone has more than one count but fewer than ten. Its target is unknown. Alopecia areata patients provided lesional scalp punch biopsies and peripheral blood, both collected for the study. The chain recombines TRBV7-2 with TRBJ2-5; 10 nucleotides line up with TRBD2. The source material was CD8+ T cells sorted from blood, sampled at week 0. The receptor comes from a human donor with alopecia areata. The CDR3 DNA reads TGTGCCAGCAGCCCAGAACTAGCGGGGATTCAAGAGACCCAGTACTTC. Encoded protein: CASSPELAGIQETQYF.